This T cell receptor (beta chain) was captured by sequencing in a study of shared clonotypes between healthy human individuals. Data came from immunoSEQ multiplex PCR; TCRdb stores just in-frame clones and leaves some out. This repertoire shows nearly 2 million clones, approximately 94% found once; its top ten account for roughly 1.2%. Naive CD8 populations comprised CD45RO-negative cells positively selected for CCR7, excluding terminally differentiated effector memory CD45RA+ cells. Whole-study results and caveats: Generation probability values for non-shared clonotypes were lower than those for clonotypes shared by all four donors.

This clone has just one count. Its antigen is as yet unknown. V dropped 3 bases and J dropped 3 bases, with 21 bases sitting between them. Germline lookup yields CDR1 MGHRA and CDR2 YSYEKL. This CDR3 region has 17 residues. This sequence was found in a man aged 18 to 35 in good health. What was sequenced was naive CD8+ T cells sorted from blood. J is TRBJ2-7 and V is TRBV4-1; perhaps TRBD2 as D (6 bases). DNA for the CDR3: TGCGCCAGCAGCCATGTTGGTGGGGTGACGGGACTCTACGAGCAGTACTTC. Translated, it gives CASSHVGGVTGLYEQYF.